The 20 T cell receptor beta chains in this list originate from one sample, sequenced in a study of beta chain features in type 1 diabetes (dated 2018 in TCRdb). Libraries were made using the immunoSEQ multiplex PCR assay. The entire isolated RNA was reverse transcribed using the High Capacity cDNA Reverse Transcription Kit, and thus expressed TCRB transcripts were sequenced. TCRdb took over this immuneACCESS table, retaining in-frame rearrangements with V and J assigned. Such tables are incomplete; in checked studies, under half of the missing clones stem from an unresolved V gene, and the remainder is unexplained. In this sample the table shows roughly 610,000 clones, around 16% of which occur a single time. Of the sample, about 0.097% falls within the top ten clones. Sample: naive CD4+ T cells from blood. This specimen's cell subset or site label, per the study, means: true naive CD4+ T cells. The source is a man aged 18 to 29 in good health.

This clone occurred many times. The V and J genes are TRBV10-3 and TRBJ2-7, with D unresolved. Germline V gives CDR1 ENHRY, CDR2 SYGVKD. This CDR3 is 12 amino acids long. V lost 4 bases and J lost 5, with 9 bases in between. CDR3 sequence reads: CAISVAGDEQYF. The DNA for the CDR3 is TGTGCCATCAGTGTAGCCGGAGACGAGCAGTACTTC.

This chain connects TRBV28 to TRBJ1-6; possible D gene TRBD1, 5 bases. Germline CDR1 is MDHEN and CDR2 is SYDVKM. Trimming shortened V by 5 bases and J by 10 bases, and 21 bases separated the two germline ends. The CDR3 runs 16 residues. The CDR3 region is CASSLSGKWMGSPLHF. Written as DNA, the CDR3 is TGTGCCAGCAGTCTCTCAGGGAAATGGATGGGCTCACCCCTCCACTTT. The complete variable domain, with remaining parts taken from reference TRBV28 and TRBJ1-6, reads DVKVTQSSRYLVKRTGEKVFLECVQDMDHENMFWYRQDPGLGLRLIYFSYDVKMKEKGDIPEGYSVSREKKERFSLILESASTNQTSMYLCASSLSGKWMGSPLHFGNGTRLTVT.

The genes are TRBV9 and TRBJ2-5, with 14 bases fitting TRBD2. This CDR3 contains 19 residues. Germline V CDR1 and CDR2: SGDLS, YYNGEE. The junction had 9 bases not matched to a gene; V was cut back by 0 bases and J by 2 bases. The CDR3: CASSVATSGGGPRQETQYF. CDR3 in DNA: TGTGCCAGCAGCGTAGCGACTAGCGGGGGGGGTCCGCGTCAAGAGACCCAGTACTTC.

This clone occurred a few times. CDR3 in amino acids: CASRLPSAGYTF. CDR3 nucleotides: TGTGCCAGCAGGCTCCCATCAGCTGGCTACACCTTC. The chain recombines TRBV27 with TRBJ1-2; the D is unclear. Germline V lookup: CDR1 MNHEY, CDR2 SMNVEV (reference sequence). V lost 6 bases and J lost 7, with 12 bases in between. The CDR3 is 12 amino acids.

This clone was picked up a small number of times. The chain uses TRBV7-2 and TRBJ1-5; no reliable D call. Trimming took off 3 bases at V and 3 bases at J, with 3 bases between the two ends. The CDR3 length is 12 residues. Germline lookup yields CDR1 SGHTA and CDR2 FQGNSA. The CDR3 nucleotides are TGTGCCAGCAGCTTCCTCAATCAGCCCCAGCATTTT. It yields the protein CASSFLNQPQHF. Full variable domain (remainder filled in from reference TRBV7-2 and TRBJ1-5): GAGVSQSPSNKVTEKGKDVELRCDPISGHTALYWYRQSLGQGLEFLIYFQGNSAPDKSGLPSDRFSAERTGGSVSTLTIQRTQQEDSAVYLCASSFLNQPQHFGDGTRLSIL.

In nucleotides, the CDR3 is TGTGCCAGCAGCGCCCCCTCCCAGGGGGTTCTGAACTATGGCTACACCTTC. This sequence encodes CASSAPSQGVLNYGYTF. The rearrangement joins TRBV9 to TRBJ1-2; 7 positions match TRBD1. With V trimmed by 3 bases and J by 2 bases, 13 bases remained unmatched. The CDR3 has 17 amino acids. Germline V gene lookup returns CDR1 SGDLS and CDR2 YYNGEE. Together with reference TRBV9 and TRBJ1-2, the CDR3 gives the full variable domain: DSGVTQTPKHLITATGQRVTLRCSPRSGDLSVYWYQQSLDQGLQFLIQYYNGEERAKGNILERFSAQQFPDLHSELNLSSLELGDSALYFCASSAPSQGVLNYGYTFGSGTRLTVV.

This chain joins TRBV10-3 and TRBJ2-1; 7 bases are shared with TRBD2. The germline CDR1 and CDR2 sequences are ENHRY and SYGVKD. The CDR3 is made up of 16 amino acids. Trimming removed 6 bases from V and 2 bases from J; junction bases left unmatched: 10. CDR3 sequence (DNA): TGTGCCATCAGCCTGAACTTCGGGACTACCTACAATGAGCAGTTCTTC. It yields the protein CAISLNFGTTYNEQFF.

CDR3 amino acids: CASSLASGNPYEQYF. CDR3 DNA: TGCGCCAGCAGCTTGGCCAGCGGGAATCCCTACGAGCAGTACTTC. This sequence joins TRBV5-1 and TRBJ2-7, with 7 bases fitting TRBD2. J was trimmed by 2 bases and V by 0 bases; bases with no gene match: 5. The CDR3 contains 15 residues. Germline-derived CDR1 and CDR2 are SGHRS and YFSETQ.

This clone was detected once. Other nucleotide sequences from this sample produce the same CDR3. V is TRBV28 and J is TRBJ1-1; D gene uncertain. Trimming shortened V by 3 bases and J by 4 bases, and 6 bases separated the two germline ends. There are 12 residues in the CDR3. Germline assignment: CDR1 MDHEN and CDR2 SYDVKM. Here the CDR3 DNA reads TGTGCCAGCAGTTTGGTGGGCACTGAAGCTTTCTTT. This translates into CASSLVGTEAFF.

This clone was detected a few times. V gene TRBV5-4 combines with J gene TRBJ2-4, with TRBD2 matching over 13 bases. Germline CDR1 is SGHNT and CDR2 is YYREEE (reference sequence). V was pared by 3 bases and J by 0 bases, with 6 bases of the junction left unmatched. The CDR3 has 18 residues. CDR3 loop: CASSSGLAGILAKNIQYF. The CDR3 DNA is TGTGCCAGCAGCTCGGGACTAGCGGGGATACTAGCCAAAAACATTCAGTACTTC. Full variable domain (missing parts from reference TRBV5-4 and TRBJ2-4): ETGVTQSPTHLIKTRGQQVTLRCSSQSGHNTVSWYQQALGQGPQFIFQYYREEENGRGNFPPRFSGLQFPNYSSELNVNALELDDSALYLCASSSGLAGILAKNIQYFGAGTRLSVL.

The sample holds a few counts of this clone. The CDR3 here is CASSQGGMETQYF. In DNA, the CDR3 is TGCGCCAGCAGCCAAGGAGGGATGGAGACCCAGTACTTC. The chain carries TRBV4-3 and TRBJ2-5; TRBD2 is a possible D gene (5 bases). The V gene's germline CDR1 is LGHNA and CDR2 YSLEER. Trimming removed 1 base at V and 5 bases at J, with 8 bases between. CDR3 length: 13 residues.

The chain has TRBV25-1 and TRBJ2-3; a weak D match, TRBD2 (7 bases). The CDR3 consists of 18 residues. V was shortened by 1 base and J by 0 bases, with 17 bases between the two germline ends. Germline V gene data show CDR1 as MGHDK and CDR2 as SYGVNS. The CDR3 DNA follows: TGTGCCAGCAGTGAATTAGGGGGAGGGCCTGTCAGCACAGATACGCAGTATTTT. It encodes CASSELGGGPVSTDTQYF.

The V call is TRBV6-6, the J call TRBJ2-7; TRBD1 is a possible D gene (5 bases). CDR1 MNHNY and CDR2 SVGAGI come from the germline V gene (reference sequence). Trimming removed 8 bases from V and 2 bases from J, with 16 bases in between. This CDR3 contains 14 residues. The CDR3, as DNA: TGTGCCAGCGGGCCCCAACAGGCTACCTACGAGCAGTACTTC. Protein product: CASGPQQATYEQYF.

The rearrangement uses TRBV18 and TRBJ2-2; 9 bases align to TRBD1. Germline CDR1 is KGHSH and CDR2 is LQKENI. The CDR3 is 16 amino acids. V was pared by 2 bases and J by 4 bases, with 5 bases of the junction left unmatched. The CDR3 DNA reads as TGTGCCAGCTCACCAGTGGGACAGGGATCCACCGGGGAGCTGTTTTTT. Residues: CASSPVGQGSTGELFF.

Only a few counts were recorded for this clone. This chain's CDR3 is CAISNPTGPGTQYF. The CDR3 DNA sequence: TGTGCCATCAGCAACCCGACAGGCCCCGGGACCCAGTACTTC. V usage is TRBV10-3 and J usage is TRBJ2-5; the D gene is possibly TRBD1 (6 bases). CDR1 is ENHRY, CDR2 SYGVKD, per germline. V dropped 6 bases and J dropped 7 bases, with 18 bases sitting between them. This CDR3 is 14 amino acids long.

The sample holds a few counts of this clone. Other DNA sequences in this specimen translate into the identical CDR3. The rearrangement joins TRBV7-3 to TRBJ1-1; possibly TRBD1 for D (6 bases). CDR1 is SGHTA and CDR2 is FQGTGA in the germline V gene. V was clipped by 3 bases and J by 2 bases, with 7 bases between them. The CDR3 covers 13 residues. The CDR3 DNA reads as TGTGCCAGCAGCTTGGACAGAAACACTGAAGCTTTCTTT. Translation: CASSLDRNTEAFF.

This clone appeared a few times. The CDR3: CASSAERGPFTEAFF. DNA of the CDR3: TGTGCCAGCAGCGCCGAGAGGGGACCGTTTACTGAAGCTTTCTTT. V is TRBV9 and J is TRBJ1-1; D may be TRBD1 (5 bases). V lost 3 bases and J 5 bases, leaving 17 bases between the germline ends. The V gene's germline CDR1 is SGDLS and CDR2 YYNGEE. CDR3 length: 15 residues.

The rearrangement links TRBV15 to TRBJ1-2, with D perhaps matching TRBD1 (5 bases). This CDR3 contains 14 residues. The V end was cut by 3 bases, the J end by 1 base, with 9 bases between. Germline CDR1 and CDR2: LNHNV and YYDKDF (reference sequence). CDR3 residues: CATSRGVDNYGYTF. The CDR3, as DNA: TGTGCCACCAGCAGGGGGGTCGATAACTATGGCTACACCTTC.

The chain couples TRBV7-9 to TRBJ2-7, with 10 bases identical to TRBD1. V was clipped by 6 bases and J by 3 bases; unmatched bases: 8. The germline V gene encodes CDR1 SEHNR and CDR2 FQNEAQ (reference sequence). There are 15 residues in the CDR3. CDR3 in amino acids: CASRSPTGGYYEQYF. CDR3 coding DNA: TGTGCCAGCAGATCCCCGACAGGGGGCTACTACGAGCAGTACTTC.

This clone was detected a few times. The CDR3 region has the DNA TGTGCCACCGATAAGACAGGGGGGGATCAGCCCCAGCATTTT. This encodes CATDKTGGDQPQHF. This sequence joins TRBV10-3 and TRBJ1-5; TRBD1 aligns across 9 bases. V lost 10 bases to trimming and J lost 5 bases; unmatched junction nucleotides: 9. The germline V gene has CDR1 ENHRY and CDR2 SYGVKD. The CDR3 covers 14 residues.